These 30 T cell receptor beta chains share one sample of origin, sequenced in a study of blood T cells in healthy people across ages. A second PCR of about 7 to 12 cycles used a sample-barcoded 5' primer and a J-beta primer mix. TCRdb ran MiXCR on the 5' RACE reads and lists one entry per CDR3 protein. Here the sample spans 600,000 to 900,000 distinct CDR3 sequences, 20% to 30% being singletons. This same sample was also part of a study on T cells of mothers and their children.

What was sequenced was blood. These receptors were obtained from a boy between 10 and 17 years old in good health.

The CDR3 DNA reads as TGCAGTGCTAAGGGTCGGCAGGGGAGTCAGCCCCAGCATTTT. Translated, it gives CSAKGRQGSQPQHF. This chain joins TRBV20-1 and TRBJ1-5, with a possible D match to TRBD1 (6 bases). The germline V gene has CDR1 DFQATT and CDR2 SNEGSKA (reference sequence). This CDR3 is built from 14 residues. Deletions cut 4 bases from V and 6 bases from J, with 16 bases between.

This clonotype was counted many times. V gene TRBV6-5 combines with J gene TRBJ1-2; D is uncertain. This CDR3 contains 13 residues. Germline-derived CDR1 and CDR2 are MNHEY and SVGAGI. Trimming took 0 bases from V and 8 from J, leaving 10 bases between them. The DNA for the CDR3 is TGTGCCAGCAGTTACTCCTCCGTCGTCGGCTACACCTTC. Translated, it gives CASSYSSVVGYTF.

This chain uses TRBV27 with TRBJ2-1; D is ambiguous. Trimming left V 3 bases short and J 0 bases short, with 12 bases between. CDR1 and CDR2 from the germline V gene are MNHEY and SMNVEV (reference sequence). The CDR3 has 16 residues. The CDR3 loop is CASSLFAASSYNEQFF. The CDR3 DNA sequence: TGTGCCAGCAGTTTGTTTGCGGCTAGCTCCTACAATGAGCAGTTCTTC.

The rearrangement links TRBV20-1 to TRBJ2-7; D gene unclear. Germline V lookup: CDR1 DFQATT, CDR2 SNEGSKA (reference sequence). Trimming cost V 6 bases and J 7 bases, with 16 bases left between them. The CDR3 is 12 residues long. The CDR3 DNA is TGCAGTGCCCTCGATCAACCGGAAGAGCAGTACTTC. This sequence encodes CSALDQPEEQYF.

This clonotype came up a few times. One end of the junction fails to match germline, which may point to a read error. Here the CDR3 reads CASWGELFF. The CDR3 nucleotides are TGTGCCTCCTGGGGGGAACTGTTCTTC. The V call is TRBV2, the J call TRBJ2-5; perhaps TRBD2 as D (6 bases). Germline loops: CDR1 SNHLY, CDR2 FYNNEI. CDR3 size: 9 residues.

The rearrangement joins TRBV28 to TRBJ2-1, with D uncertain. Gene TRBJ2-7 matches the end of the DNA better, so the J call may be wrong. CDR1 and CDR2 (germline): MDHEN, SYDVKM. There are 12 residues in the CDR3. CDR3 amino acids: CATWTDPYEQYF. DNA of the CDR3: TGTGCCACCTGGACGGATCCCTACGAGCAGTACTTC.

The table lists this clonotype with a few counts. The chain links TRBV5-1 to TRBJ1-6; no clear D. This CDR3 contains 16 residues. Germline-derived CDR1 and CDR2 are SGHRS and YFSETQ. V was trimmed by 0 bases and J by 2 bases, leaving 9 bases between them. CDR3 DNA: TGCGCCAGCAGCTTGGTGGGGAACGCCTATAATTCACCCCTCCACTTT. This encodes CASSLVGNAYNSPLHF.

The chain employs TRBV18 and TRBJ1-5; D is perhaps TRBD1 (6 bases). The length of the CDR3 is 16 residues. Germline V gene sequence: CDR1 KGHSH, CDR2 LQKENI. The germline V and J ends were trimmed by 3 bases and 0 bases, with 12 bases remaining between them. This chain's CDR3 is CASSPGQRNSNQPQHF. Written as DNA, the CDR3 is TGTGCCAGCTCACCTGGACAGCGAAATAGCAATCAGCCCCAGCATTTT.

This chain links TRBV28 with TRBJ2-7, with TRBD1 matching over 10 bases. The length of the CDR3 is 17 residues. Germline values: CDR1 MDHEN, CDR2 SYDVKM. The junction had 14 bases not matched to a gene; V was cut back by 5 bases and J by 4 bases. The CDR3 region has the DNA TGTGCCAGCAGTCACAGTGGGACAGGGGACTTCGTTTACGAGCAGTACTTC. It is translated as CASSHSGTGDFVYEQYF. The full variable domain, rest sourced from reference TRBV28 and TRBJ2-7, is DVKVTQSSRYLVKRTGEKVFLECVQDMDHENMFWYRQDPGLGLRLIYFSYDVKMKEKGDIPEGYSVSREKKERFSLILESASTNQTSMYLCASSHSGTGDFVYEQYFGPGTRLTVT.

This clonotype appeared a single time. The V gene is TRBV10-3, the J gene TRBJ1-2; D is uncertain. V was trimmed by 10 bases and J by 6 bases, leaving 12 bases between them. Germline values: CDR1 ENHRY, CDR2 SYGVKD. The length of the CDR3 is 11 residues. As DNA, the CDR3 is TGTGCCACCGGACGGGAGGATGGCTACACCTTC. Translating it yields CATGREDGYTF.

The J gene is TRBJ2-5, the V gene TRBV2; 10 positions match TRBD1. The CDR3 is 13 amino acids. Germline V lookup: CDR1 SNHLY, CDR2 FYNNEI. Germline trimming cut 4 bases from V and 4 bases from J; bases unmatched to any gene: 0. The CDR3 reads CASSGQGAETQYF. CDR3 nucleotides: TGTGCCAGCAGTGGACAGGGGGCAGAGACCCAGTACTTC.

With respect to this clonotype: A read error may account for a junction end that differs from germline. V and J are TRBV4-3 and TRBJ1-1; the D gene is possibly TRBD1 (5 bases). Looked up from germline, CDR1 is LGHNA and CDR2 is YSLEER. The CDR3 spans 15 residues. The CDR3 nucleotides are TGCGCCAGCAGCCAAGAAGTACAGGAGAACGCTGAAGCTTTCTTT. Protein sequence: CASSQEVQENAEAFF.

The chain is built from TRBV12-3 or TRBV12-4 and TRBJ2-5, with D possibly being TRBD1 (6 bases). The CDR3 totals 14 residues. V shed 0 bases and J shed 5 bases, with 10 bases lying between them. This CDR3 is CASSLAGGWETQYF. CDR3 DNA: TGTGCCAGCAGTTTAGCTGGGGGCTGGGAGACCCAGTACTTC.

This clonotype was found a few times. The chain recombines TRBV4-1 with TRBJ2-5, with TRBD1 identical over 8 bases. Germline-derived CDR1 and CDR2 are MGHRA and YSYEKL. Germline trimming cut 2 bases from V and 4 bases from J; bases unmatched to any gene: 9. The CDR3 is 16 residues long. The CDR3 DNA sequence: TGCGCCAGCAGCCAACGGACAGGGAGGAGTAGAGAGACCCAGTACTTC. Amino acid sequence: CASSQRTGRSRETQYF.

This chain links TRBV28 with TRBJ2-7; D possibly matches TRBD1 or TRBD2 (6 bases each). Germline assignment: CDR1 MDHEN and CDR2 SYDVKM. V dropped 7 bases and J dropped 1 base, with 17 bases sitting between them. The CDR3 length is 15 residues. CDR3 loop: CASNTGGGGSYEQYF. The CDR3 coding sequence is TGTGCCAGCAATACAGGTGGAGGGGGGTCCTACGAGCAGTACTTC.

V and J are TRBV29-1 and TRBJ2-2, with D possibly called TRBD1 or TRBD2 (5 bases each). The V gene lost 5 bases and the J gene lost 7 bases, with 11 bases spanning the gap. The CDR3 length is 12 residues. Germline-derived CDR1 and CDR2 are SQVTM and ANQGSEA. The CDR3 sequence is CSVRGLNGELFF. The CDR3 region has the DNA TGCAGCGTTCGGGGCCTGAACGGGGAGCTGTTTTTT.

This clonotype was picked up a small number of times. The chain joins TRBV9 to TRBJ2-3, with 8 bases identical to TRBD1. V lost 0 bases to trimming and J lost 4 bases; unmatched junction nucleotides: 7. Per germline, CDR1 SGDLS and CDR2 YYNGEE. The CDR3 runs 16 residues. The CDR3 loop reads CASSVEGQGGADTQYF. The CDR3 region has the DNA TGTGCCAGCAGCGTAGAAGGACAGGGTGGCGCAGATACGCAGTATTTT. Full variable domain (outside the CDR3, taken from reference TRBV9 and TRBJ2-3): DSGVTQTPKHLITATGQRVTLRCSPRSGDLSVYWYQQSLDQGLQFLIQYYNGEERAKGNILERFSAQQFPDLHSELNLSSLELGDSALYFCASSVEGQGGADTQYFGPGTRLTVL.

This sequence joins TRBV5-1 and TRBJ2-5, with D possibly being TRBD2 (7 bases). Germline V CDR1 and CDR2: SGHRS, YFSETQ. The CDR3 sequence is 14 residues long. Between the trimmed V and J ends, which lost 3 bases and 3 bases, there was a span of 12 bases. CDR3 DNA: TGCGCCAGCAGCTCCCAGGGGAGGGAAGAGACCCAGTACTTC. Encoded protein: CASSSQGREETQYF.

This clonotype was counted only a few times. The chain couples TRBV15 to TRBJ1-5; D is unclear. CDR3 length: 15 amino acids. Germline assignment: CDR1 LNHNV and CDR2 YYDKDF (reference sequence). V was trimmed by 5 bases and J by 5 bases, leaving 16 bases between them. CDR3 sequence: CATSGIRGDDQPQHF. The CDR3 DNA follows: TGTGCCACCAGCGGTATCCGGGGAGATGATCAGCCCCAGCATTTT.

This clonotype was recorded at least ten times. V is TRBV6-1 and J is TRBJ2-5, with 7 nucleotides matching TRBD1. J lost 3 bases, V lost 6 bases, and 4 bases had no gene match. The length of the CDR3 is 13 residues. CDR1 and CDR2 from the germline V gene are MNHNS and SASEGT. CDR3 nucleotides: TGTGCCAGCAGGACGGACAGGAAAGAGACCCAGTACTTC. Protein product: CASRTDRKETQYF.

The table lists this clonotype with a few counts. The chain carries TRBV2 and TRBJ2-5, with 8 bases identical to TRBD1. CDR1 and CDR2 from the germline V gene are SNHLY and FYNNEI. The CDR3 consists of 13 residues. V lost 7 bases and J lost 4; bases outside the gene matches: 5. CDR3 amino acids: CASIGQGGETQYF. The CDR3 DNA sequence: TGTGCCAGCATTGGACAGGGAGGAGAGACCCAGTACTTC.

The chain links TRBV7-9 to TRBJ2-1, with 9 bases aligning to TRBD1. The CDR3 is made up of 14 amino acids. Trimming cost V 8 bases and J 7 bases; bases outside gene matches: 9. CDR1 and CDR2 from the germline V gene are SEHNR and FQNEAQ (reference sequence). CDR3 sequence: CASRGTGLGNEQFF. The CDR3 nucleotides read TGTGCCAGCCGGGGGACAGGGCTTGGGAATGAGCAGTTCTTC.

The chain recombines TRBV29-1 with TRBJ1-1, with D unresolved. The germline V gene has CDR1 SQVTM and CDR2 ANQGSEA. V was clipped by 2 bases and J by 0 bases, with 10 bases between them. The CDR3 extends over 14 amino acids. This CDR3 is CSVELRRMNTEAFF. CDR3 coding DNA: TGCAGCGTTGAACTTAGGCGGATGAACACTGAAGCTTTCTTT.

About this clonotype: A junction boundary mismatches the germline segment, possibly from a read error. The chain employs TRBV2 and TRBJ1-5; possible D gene TRBD1, 5 bases. The CDR3 covers 14 residues. Germline CDR1 and CDR2: SNHLY and FYNNEI. The DNA for the CDR3 is TGTGCCTGCAGTGGGGAGGGGCTGGGTCAGCCCCAGCATTTT. The encoded protein is CACSGEGLGQPQHF.

This clonotype has just a few counts. This chain uses TRBV28 with TRBJ2-1, with 8 bases lining up with TRBD2. The CDR3 length is 14 residues. Germline CDR1 is MDHEN and CDR2 is SYDVKM. V shed 7 bases and J 7 bases; nucleotides not matched to a gene: 9. The CDR3 DNA sequence: TGTGCCAGCACCAACGGGGGGGCTGGGAATGAGCAGTTCTTC. Amino acids: CASTNGGAGNEQFF.

This clonotype was observed a few times. CDR3 amino acids: CSARDRPAGNSPLHF. The DNA of the CDR3 is TGCAGTGCTAGGGACCGACCGGCGGGTAATTCACCCCTCCACTTT. This sequence joins TRBV20-1 and TRBJ1-6; D unclear. Trimming stripped 3 bases from V and 6 bases from J, with 15 bases between. The V gene's germline CDR1 is DFQATT and CDR2 SNEGSKA (reference sequence). The CDR3 has 15 residues.

A few counts support this clonotype. The chain links TRBV13 to TRBJ1-2; D remains unclear. Germline assignment: CDR1 PRHDT and CDR2 FYEKMQ (reference sequence). The ends were cut back, 8 bases at V and 0 bases at J, with 10 bases in the middle. The CDR3 contains 13 residues. The CDR3 here is CASFSSTNYGYTF. Here the CDR3 DNA reads TGTGCCAGCTTTTCATCTACTAACTATGGCTACACCTTC.

This chain joins TRBV2 and TRBJ1-6; 8 positions match TRBD1. The germline gives CDR1 SNHLY, CDR2 FYNNEI. This CDR3 is built from 14 residues. V shed 6 bases, J shed 14 bases, and the junction held 12 bases outside the gene matches. CDR3 region: CASSDGTGLLTLHF. In nucleotides, the CDR3 is TGTGCCAGCAGCGACGGGACAGGCCTCCTGACCCTCCACTTT.

This rearrangement joins TRBV12-3 or TRBV12-4 to TRBJ1-1; D possibly corresponds to TRBD1 (5 bases). The CDR3 extends over 14 amino acids. The V and J ends lost 4 bases and 0 bases respectively, with 9 bases between them. Here the CDR3 reads CASSSGTLNTEAFF. DNA of the CDR3: TGTGCCAGCAGTTCCGGGACTCTGAACACTGAAGCTTTCTTT.

As concerns this clonotype: A much larger clone differs from this one at a single base, so this may be a read error. The V call is TRBV5-1, the J call TRBJ2-3, with D possibly being TRBD2 (6 bases). This CDR3 contains 13 residues. Looked up from germline, CDR1 is SGHRS and CDR2 is YFSETQ. V was clipped by 4 bases and J by 5 bases, with 11 bases between them. Here the CDR3 DNA reads TGCGCCAGCAGCCTCCCGGGGGAAGATACGCAGTATTTT. Translated, it gives CASSLPGEDTQYF.